This T cell receptor beta chain stems from a study of shared clonotypes between healthy human individuals. Study at large: The cohort comprised a couple of women and a few men. Their ages spanned 18 to 49 years. CD4 naive cells filled three plates per donor, CD4 memory three, CD8 naive two and CD8 memory one.

The germline gives CDR1 SEHNR, CDR2 FQNEAQ (reference sequence). After removal of 5 bases from V and 5 bases from J, the junction contained 3 bases not matched to a gene. This CDR3 is 14 amino acids long. Libraries were prepared by immunoSEQ multiplex PCR; TCRdb keeps only in-frame clonotypes and omits some of them. The table has about 2.1 million clones, around 95% seen once. Terminally differentiated effector memory CD45RA+ cells were excluded by CCR7 positive selection of CD45RO-negative cells. As for this clone: In the same sample, other DNA sequences code for this CDR3.

The gene calls are TRBV7-9 and TRBJ1-5; TRBD1 matches at 10 bases. Sequenced input: naive CD8+ T cells from PBMCs. This TCR was sampled from a young man in good health. Some clones in this sample may be carry-over from other donors' samples. For the CDR3, the DNA is TGTGCCAGCAGCCCGGGACAGGGGCATCAGCCCCAGCATTTT. It codes for CASSPGQGHQPQHF.